Below, 15 T cell receptor beta chains from the same sample are listed, as sequenced in a study of brain T cells in children with intractable seizures. Sequenced by immunoSEQ multiplex PCR; TCRdb stores in-frame clones only, minus some. Of tens of thousands of clones listed, 85% to 95% are singletons. The source material was peripheral blood, sampled at surgery. Receptor source: a boy in the first two years of life with tuberous sclerosis and intractable seizures.

The count of this clone is one. CDR3 sequence (DNA): TGCGCCAGCAGCACGGGACTAGCGGGAGATGAGCAGTTCTTC. It yields the protein CASSTGLAGDEQFF. The chain links TRBV5-1 to TRBJ2-1, with 14 bases identical to TRBD2. V gave up 4 bases and J gave up 8 bases; unmatched junction bases: 2. CDR1 is SGHRS, CDR2 YFSETQ, per germline. The CDR3 is 14 residues long.

The genes are TRBV14 and TRBJ2-7; D gene uncertain. Trimming took 1 base from V and 6 from J, leaving 19 bases between them. The germline V gene has CDR1 SGHDN and CDR2 FVKESK. The CDR3 loop spans 16 amino acids. Written as DNA, the CDR3 is TGTGCCAGCAGCCAAGGTATAGGCCTGCTCTTAGGCGAGCAGTACTTC. Its translation: CASSQGIGLLLGEQYF.

V gene TRBV12-3 or TRBV12-4 combines with J gene TRBJ1-1; tentative D call: TRBD1 (6 bases). Trimming took off 6 bases at V and 6 bases at J, with 8 bases between the two ends. The CDR3 extends over 11 amino acids. The CDR3 loop is CASRTGPEAFF. DNA for the CDR3: TGTGCCAGCAGAACAGGGCCTGAAGCTTTCTTT.

J is TRBJ1-3 and V is TRBV6-6, with TRBD1 matching 11 bases. The CDR3 is made up of 19 amino acids. Trimming took 5 bases from V and 0 from J; bases not matched to a gene: 12. Germline assignment: CDR1 MNHNY and CDR2 SVGAGI (reference sequence). In DNA form, the CDR3 reads TGTGCCAGCAGTCACCCGAGGACAGGGGGCTCCCCCTCTGGAAACACCATATATTTT. Its protein is CASSHPRTGGSPSGNTIYF.

The chain links TRBV9 to TRBJ2-1; tentatively, D is TRBD2 (6 bases). V dropped 0 bases and J dropped 10 bases, with 14 bases sitting between them. Germline CDR1 is SGDLS and CDR2 is YYNGEE. The CDR3 is 14 residues long. The CDR3 DNA sequence: TGTGCCAGCAGCGTAGGGCCTCTTGGAGGGGAGCAGTTCTTC. Amino acids: CASSVGPLGGEQFF.

V is TRBV6-5 and J is TRBJ1-2; tentative D call: TRBD1 (6 bases). V lost 6 bases and J 4 bases, leaving 18 bases between the germline ends. Germline-derived CDR1 and CDR2 are MNHEY and SVGAGI. The CDR3 consists of 15 residues. The CDR3 DNA reads as TGTGCCAGCAGCGGCCGGGGCAGGGGCTTCTATGGCTACACCTTC. Amino acids: CASSGRGRGFYGYTF.

The V and J genes are TRBV3-1 (or the pseudogene TRBV3-2) and TRBJ2-7, with a tentative D call TRBD2 (6 bases). This CDR3 has 16 residues. Looked up from germline, CDR1 is LGHDT and CDR2 is YNNKEL (reference sequence). Trimming took off 1 base at V and 0 bases at J, with 13 bases between the two ends. CDR3 amino acids: CASSQVGAGRSYEQYF. DNA of the CDR3: TGTGCCAGCAGCCAAGTAGGGGCGGGGCGCTCCTACGAGCAGTACTTC.

The chain uses TRBV19 and TRBJ2-1; D possibly corresponds to TRBD2 (6 bases). This CDR3 has 13 residues. Germline CDR1 LNHDA, CDR2 SQIVND (reference sequence). Trimming pared 0 bases from V and 9 bases from J, leaving 9 bases between. The CDR3 region is CASSIEGGTEQFF. CDR3 nucleotide sequence: TGTGCCAGTAGTATAGAGGGCGGGACTGAGCAGTTCTTC. The full variable domain, its missing parts supplied by reference TRBV19 and TRBJ2-1, is DGGITQSPKYLFRKEGQNVTLSCEQNLNHDAMYWYRQDPGQGLRLIYYSQIVNDFQKGDIAEGYSVSREKKESFPLTVTSAQKNPTAFYLCASSIEGGTEQFFGPGTRLTVL.

This chain joins TRBV24-1 and TRBJ2-5; no definite D call. CDR1 is KGHDR, CDR2 SFDVKD, per germline. This CDR3 has 14 amino acids. Between the trimmed V and J ends, which lost 2 bases and 2 bases, there was a span of 8 bases. The chain's CDR3 is CATSDSDGQETQYF. In DNA, the CDR3 is TGTGCCACCAGTGATTCGGACGGTCAAGAGACCCAGTACTTC.

V and J are TRBV7-9 and TRBJ2-5; D may be TRBD1 (6 bases). The germline V gene encodes CDR1 SEHNR and CDR2 FQNEAQ (reference sequence). This CDR3 has 14 amino acids. V shed 3 bases and J shed 3 bases, with 11 bases lying between them. The DNA of the CDR3 is TGTGCCAGCAGCTTCCCCTCAGGGGAAGAGACCCAGTACTTC. It translates to CASSFPSGEETQYF. The full variable domain, completed using reference TRBV7-9 and TRBJ2-5, is DTGVSQNPRHKITKRGQNVTFRCDPISEHNRLYWYRQTLGQGPEFLTYFQNEAQLEKSRLLSDRFSAERPKGSFSTLEIQRTEQGDSAMYLCASSFPSGEETQYFGPGTRLLVL.

This rearrangement joins TRBV5-1 to TRBJ1-4; D ambiguous. V lost 0 bases, J lost 0 bases, and 6 bases lay in between. Germline V gives CDR1 SGHRS, CDR2 YFSETQ. The CDR3 covers 15 residues. The DNA of the CDR3 is TGCGCCAGCAGCTTGGGGAGGGCAACTAATGAAAAACTGTTTTTT. Amino acids: CASSLGRATNEKLFF.

CDR3 loop: CASSNLRVMNTEAFF. The CDR3 coding sequence is TGTGCCAGTAGTAACCTCAGGGTCATGAACACTGAAGCTTTCTTT. The chain carries TRBV19 and TRBJ1-1, with D perhaps matching TRBD1 (5 bases). Trimming stripped 4 bases from V and 0 bases from J, with 12 bases between. CDR3 size: 15 residues. CDR1 is LNHDA and CDR2 is SQIVND in the germline V gene (reference sequence).

The chain joins TRBV5-4 to TRBJ2-2; either TRBD1 or TRBD2 may supply D (5 bases each). V was cut by 3 bases and J by 0 bases, with 18 bases left in between. The CDR3 totals 18 residues. Germline-derived CDR1 and CDR2 are SGHNT and YYREEE (reference sequence). The CDR3 DNA reads as TGTGCCAGCAGCTATTTGATCTTCGGGACGACGAACACCGGGGAGCTGTTTTTT. Protein sequence: CASSYLIFGTTNTGELFF.

This clone was detected once. The chain couples TRBV24-1 to TRBJ2-2; 8 nucleotides align to TRBD2. CDR1 KGHDR and CDR2 SFDVKD come from the germline V gene. The CDR3 extends over 15 amino acids. V gave up 6 bases and J gave up 6 bases; unmatched junction bases: 8. CDR3 DNA: TGTGCCACCAGTTCGACGCGGGAGGAGCCCGGGGAGCTGTTTTTT. This codes for CATSSTREEPGELFF.

This chain uses TRBV7-3 with TRBJ2-2; D unresolved. Trimming took off 2 bases at V and 1 base at J, with 5 bases between the two ends. The CDR3 is 14 residues long. CDR1 and CDR2 (germline): SGHTA, FQGTGA. CDR3 region: CASSLARNTGELFF. The CDR3 DNA reads TGTGCCAGCAGCTTAGCCAGGAACACCGGGGAGCTGTTTTTT.